The 19 T cell receptor beta chains below were found in one sample sequenced in a study of shared clonotypes between healthy human individuals. Sequencing used immunoSEQ multiplex PCR; TCRdb keeps in-frame clones, though not all of them. The sample includes 2 million to 2.5 million clones, 95% of them seen just once. Sequences were obtained from naive CD4+ T cells sorted from blood. Subset meaning: CD45RA+ positively selected. Every receptor here comes from a man between 18 and 29 years old in good health.

This chain uses TRBV5-4 with TRBJ1-2; perhaps TRBD1 as D (5 bases). The CDR3 covers 15 residues. CDR1 and CDR2 (germline): SGHNT, YYREEE (reference sequence). V lost 4 bases to trimming and J lost 7 bases, with 20 bases between them. CDR3 loop: CASSPGGVQAAGYTF. The CDR3 DNA reads TGTGCCAGCAGCCCCGGAGGCGTACAGGCCGCTGGCTACACCTTC.

This clone was detected only once. The rearrangement links TRBV10-3 to TRBJ2-1, with a tentative D call TRBD1 (5 bases). Germline CDR1 reads ENHRY; CDR2 reads SYGVKD. The V gene lost 6 bases and the J gene lost 5 bases, with 17 bases spanning the gap. The CDR3 has 15 amino acids. The DNA of the CDR3 is TGTGCCATCAGAAGTCAACTTACAGGAAACAATGAGCAGTTCTTC. This sequence encodes CAIRSQLTGNNEQFF.

This clone was detected once. This chain's CDR3 is CASSLGGVGETQYF. In DNA form, the CDR3 reads TGTGCCAGCTCGTTAGGGGGGGTTGGTGAGACCCAGTACTTC. The V and J genes are TRBV7-9 and TRBJ2-5, with D tentatively TRBD2 (7 bases). V was cut by 8 bases and J by 5 bases, with 18 bases left in between. CDR3 length equals 14 residues. Germline CDR1 and CDR2: SEHNR and FQNEAQ (reference sequence).

The chain couples TRBV6-5 to TRBJ2-1; 7 bases match TRBD2. Germline V gene lookup returns CDR1 MNHEY and CDR2 SVGAGI. V dropped 5 bases and J dropped 8; count of bases not matched to a gene: 6. The CDR3 consists of 13 residues. This CDR3 is CASSRLARDEQFF. The CDR3 coding sequence is TGTGCCAGCAGTAGACTAGCTCGGGATGAGCAGTTCTTC.

The chain recombines TRBV27 with TRBJ2-4; D is undetermined. Trimming removed 3 bases from V and 0 bases from J, with 9 bases in between. The CDR3 spans 15 residues. Germline V CDR1 and CDR2: MNHEY, SMNVEV (reference sequence). CDR3 residues: CASSFSSGAKNIQYF. CDR3 nucleotides: TGTGCCAGCAGTTTTTCGTCGGGAGCCAAAAACATTCAGTACTTC.

The genes are TRBV2 and TRBJ1-1; tentatively, D is TRBD1 (5 bases). The CDR3 extends over 17 amino acids. V was cut by 2 bases and J by 4 bases, with 20 bases left in between. Germline CDR1 SNHLY, CDR2 FYNNEI. The CDR3 coding sequence is TGTGCCAGCAGTGAAAGTCGGGTTGAAGGGGCAGGCACTGAAGCTTTCTTT. Translation gives CASSESRVEGAGTEAFF.

This clone was picked up one time. The chain links TRBV5-4 to TRBJ1-2, with no clear D. V gave up 0 bases and J gave up 6 bases, with 9 bases separating them. Germline CDR1 reads SGHNT; CDR2 reads YYREEE (reference sequence). The CDR3 has 13 amino acids. The CDR3 here is CASSLGDGDGYTF. The CDR3 DNA is TGTGCCAGCAGCTTGGGCGACGGAGATGGCTACACCTTC.

The J gene is TRBJ1-3, the V gene TRBV4-3, with D hard to call. Germline loops: CDR1 LGHNA, CDR2 YSLEER. The V and J ends lost 5 bases and 0 bases respectively, with 11 bases between them. The CDR3 has 15 residues. This CDR3 reads CASSSWGGSGNTIYF. CDR3 nucleotides: TGCGCCAGCAGCTCTTGGGGTGGCTCTGGAAACACCATATATTTT.

In the case of this clone: The identical CDR3 is also encoded by other nucleotide sequences in the sample. V is TRBV30 and J is TRBJ1-5; tentatively, D is TRBD1 (5 bases). Looked up from germline, CDR1 is GTSNPN and CDR2 is SVGIG (reference sequence). The CDR3 loop spans 13 amino acids. V was shortened by 0 bases and J by 3 bases, with 6 bases between the two germline ends. As DNA, the CDR3 is TGTGCCTGGAGTGTAGGGGTCAATCAGCCCCAGCATTTT. This encodes CAWSVGVNQPQHF.

The chain recombines TRBV2 with TRBJ2-3; a possible D gene is TRBD1 (5 bases). CDR1 is SNHLY and CDR2 is FYNNEI in the germline V gene. The CDR3 is 14 amino acids. V was trimmed by 5 bases and J by 2 bases, leaving 11 bases between them. For the CDR3, the DNA is TGTGCCAGCAGTCAAACAGGTCTCACAGATACGCAGTATTTT. It codes for CASSQTGLTDTQYF. Full variable domain (outside the CDR3, taken from reference TRBV2 and TRBJ2-3): EPEVTQTPSHQVTQMGQEVILRCVPISNHLYFYWYRQILGQKVEFLVSFYNNEISEKSEIFDDQFSVERPDGSNFTLKIRSTKLEDSAMYFCASSQTGLTDTQYFGPGTRLTVL.

This clone has a handful of counts. V is TRBV28 and J is TRBJ1-2; 8 bases are a match to TRBD1. This CDR3 has 16 amino acids. J lost 8 bases, V lost 5 bases, and 16 bases had no gene match. CDR1 is MDHEN and CDR2 is SYDVKM in the germline V gene. CDR3 in DNA: TGTGCCAGCAGTGAGGCAGGGGGCACTGAGAGTATCGGCTACACCTTC. Amino acid sequence: CASSEAGGTESIGYTF.

About this clone: The sample has other DNA sequences that encode this CDR3 too. V is TRBV10-3 and J is TRBJ2-1, with D tentatively TRBD1 (6 bases). CDR1 ENHRY and CDR2 SYGVKD come from the germline V gene. This CDR3 region has 16 residues. V lost 0 bases and J 0 bases, leaving 9 bases between the germline ends. CDR3 DNA: TGTGCCATCAGTGAGTCCGGCAGGGGCTCCTACAATGAGCAGTTCTTC. As protein: CAISESGRGSYNEQFF.

The CDR3 DNA reads as TGTGCCATCAGTGAAGGGTGGCGGAGATACAATGAGCAGTTCTTC. This sequence encodes CAISEGWRRYNEQFF. The chain recombines TRBV10-3 with TRBJ2-1; D call uncertain. The CDR3 contains 15 residues. The V end was cut by 3 bases, the J end by 4 bases, with 13 bases between. Germline-derived CDR1 and CDR2 are ENHRY and SYGVKD.

This chain uses TRBV7-9 with TRBJ1-6; D remains unclear. Germline V lookup: CDR1 SEHNR, CDR2 FQNEAQ (reference sequence). Trimming cost V 5 bases and J 5 bases, with 13 bases left between them. This CDR3 is 15 amino acids long. CDR3 amino acids: CASSPNTQNNSPLHF. The CDR3 bases are TGTGCCAGCAGCCCAAATACCCAAAATAATTCACCCCTCCACTTT.

This chain links TRBV6-5 with TRBJ2-5, with D perhaps matching TRBD2 (6 bases). CDR1 MNHEY and CDR2 SVGAGI come from the germline V gene. This CDR3 region has 15 residues. Trimming stripped 0 bases from V and 2 bases from J, with 10 bases between. The CDR3 DNA sequence: TGTGCCAGCAGTTACTCATCGGGAGAGCAAGAGACCCAGTACTTC. Translating gives CASSYSSGEQETQYF.

This chain joins TRBV4-3 and TRBJ2-2, with D perhaps assigned TRBD1 or TRBD2 (6 bases each). Germline V gene lookup returns CDR1 LGHNA and CDR2 YSLEER. V lost 3 bases, J lost 0 bases, and 17 bases lay in between. The CDR3 has 18 amino acids. CDR3 in DNA: TGCGCCAGCAGCCAGGGTGTAAGGGGGGCATCGAACACCGGGGAGCTGTTTTTT. This gives the protein CASSQGVRGASNTGELFF.

The chain joins TRBV5-1 to TRBJ2-3; D remains unclear. Per the germline V gene, CDR1 is SGHRS and CDR2 is YFSETQ. V was pared by 6 bases and J by 2 bases, with 13 bases between. The CDR3 has 14 residues. CDR3 bases: TGCGCCAGCACCTCGGGTCTCGACACAGATACGCAGTATTTT. This translates into CASTSGLDTDTQYF.

The sample holds a few counts of this clone. The chain has TRBV4-2 and TRBJ1-2; D is possibly TRBD1 (6 bases). The V end was cut by 4 bases, the J end by 4 bases, with 16 bases between. The CDR3 runs to 15 residues. The germline CDR1 and CDR2 sequences are LGHNA and YNFKEQ. As DNA, the CDR3 is TGTGCCAGCAGCCGGAACAGGGAATTAGCCTATGGCTACACCTTC. Its translation: CASSRNRELAYGYTF.

V and J are TRBV5-1 and TRBJ2-6; 7 nucleotides match TRBD1. Per the germline V gene, CDR1 is SGHRS and CDR2 is YFSETQ. V trimming: 4 bases; J trimming: 3 bases; junction bases outside the gene matches: 7. The CDR3 has 16 residues. CDR3 loop: CASSVTGVGGANVLTF. The CDR3 DNA reads TGCGCCAGCAGCGTCACAGGGGTTGGTGGGGCCAACGTCCTGACTTTC.